The 31 T cell receptor beta chains reported below all come from one sample, sequenced in a study of shared T cell receptors in the human thymus. Repertoires were generated with immunoSEQ multiplex PCR, while TCRdb's copy carries only in-frame clones and drops some. Among roughly 710,000 clones, 70% to 90% were seen once, and the ten largest hold around 0.0099%. These data were also reused for a study on human thymus T cells.

The sequenced sample consisted of thymocytes. All receptors come from a girl under two years old with a congenital heart defect.

V usage is TRBV10-3 and J usage is TRBJ1-3; D gene unclear. Looked up from germline, CDR1 is ENHRY and CDR2 is SYGVKD. The CDR3 consists of 16 residues. V shed 0 bases and J shed 0 bases, with 9 bases lying between them. CDR3 nucleotide sequence: TGTGCCATCAGTGAGTCTAACAGTCTCTCTGGAAACACCATATATTTT. This sequence encodes CAISESNSLSGNTIYF.

The chain has TRBV28 and TRBJ2-4, with 9 bases matching TRBD1. CDR1 is MDHEN, CDR2 SYDVKM, per germline. V dropped 3 bases and J dropped 2; count of bases not matched to a gene: 11. The CDR3 extends over 18 amino acids. CDR3 sequence reads: CASSFFWGGTGTKNIQYF. CDR3 DNA sequence: TGTGCCAGCAGTTTTTTTTGGGGGGGGACAGGGACCAAAAACATTCAGTACTTC.

The V gene is TRBV6-1, the J gene TRBJ1-2, with TRBD1 identical over 7 bases. The CDR3 is 16 residues long. Germline V gives CDR1 MNHNS, CDR2 SASEGT. Losses at the gene ends were 5 bases for V and 0 bases for J; bases not matched to a gene: 9. CDR3 amino acids: CASSQDREGANYGYTF. The DNA of the CDR3 is TGTGCCAGCAGTCAAGACAGGGAGGGCGCTAACTATGGCTACACCTTC.

This rearrangement joins TRBV7-9 to TRBJ2-1; weak D call: TRBD2 (5 bases). CDR3 size: 16 residues. The V end was cut by 4 bases, the J end by 8 bases, with 21 bases between. The germline gives CDR1 SEHNR, CDR2 FQNEAQ (reference sequence). The CDR3 nucleotides are TGTGCCAGCAGCTCCCTGACCCCGGCGGGCTTGGATGAGCAGTTCTTC. Protein product: CASSSLTPAGLDEQFF. Full variable domain (outside the CDR3, taken from reference TRBV7-9 and TRBJ2-1): DTGVSQNPRHKITKRGQNVTFRCDPISEHNRLYWYRQTLGQGPEFLTYFQNEAQLEKSRLLSDRFSAERPKGSFSTLEIQRTEQGDSAMYLCASSSLTPAGLDEQFFGPGTRLTVL.

The chain has TRBV2 and TRBJ1-2; D unresolved. The CDR3 covers 14 residues. The germline gives CDR1 SNHLY, CDR2 FYNNEI. Trimming pared 8 bases from V and 2 bases from J, leaving 15 bases between. The CDR3 DNA is TGTGCCAGCCCTATTGAGGCCTCAAACTATGGCTACACCTTC. Translated: CASPIEASNYGYTF.

The chain links TRBV28 to TRBJ2-1; 14 nucleotides align to TRBD2. V lost 4 bases, J lost 9 bases, and 8 bases stayed unmatched. Germline values: CDR1 MDHEN, CDR2 SYDVKM. The CDR3 has 16 amino acids. CDR3 coding DNA: TGTGCCAGCAGTTCCGGACTAGCGGGGGGACAGGGTGAGCAGTTCTTC. Translation gives CASSSGLAGGQGEQFF.

V gene TRBV19 combines with J gene TRBJ1-1; possibly TRBD1 for D (6 bases). Trimming shortened V by 6 bases and J by 10 bases, and 21 bases separated the two germline ends. CDR1 and CDR2 (germline): LNHDA, SQIVND (reference sequence). The CDR3 extends over 14 amino acids. Here the CDR3 reads CASRHLRDNRSAFF. In DNA, the CDR3 is TGTGCCAGTAGGCATCTCCGGGACAATCGTTCAGCTTTCTTT.

The rearrangement uses TRBV9 and TRBJ2-1; TRBD1 matches 9 bases. Germline assignment: CDR1 SGDLS and CDR2 YYNGEE. With V trimmed by 3 bases and J by 4 bases, 5 bases remained unmatched. The CDR3 contains 15 residues. The CDR3 loop is CASSGPGQGYNEQFF. The CDR3 nucleotides are TGTGCCAGCAGCGGTCCGGGACAGGGTTACAATGAGCAGTTCTTC. Combining the CDR3 with reference TRBV9 and TRBJ2-1 gives the whole variable domain DSGVTQTPKHLITATGQRVTLRCSPRSGDLSVYWYQQSLDQGLQFLIQYYNGEERAKGNILERFSAQQFPDLHSELNLSSLELGDSALYFCASSGPGQGYNEQFFGPGTRLTVL.

This chain uses TRBV2 with TRBJ2-3, with 11 bases fitting TRBD2. Germline V CDR1 and CDR2: SNHLY, FYNNEI. The CDR3 extends over 17 amino acids. Trimming took 5 bases from V and 3 from J; bases not matched to a gene: 10. The CDR3, as DNA: TGTGCCAGCAGTATCGGATTAGCGGGGGGGTCTACAGATACGCAGTATTTT. Amino acids: CASSIGLAGGSTDTQYF.

The CDR3 nucleotides are TGTGCCAGCAGTTGGACTGGGGTGGATAATTCACCCCTCCACTTT. Translation gives CASSWTGVDNSPLHF. The chain carries TRBV6-1 and TRBJ1-6; D is ambiguous. V gave up 5 bases and J gave up 5 bases, with 13 bases separating them. Germline V gene sequence: CDR1 MNHNS, CDR2 SASEGT. The CDR3 contains 15 residues.

The CDR3 DNA follows: TGCAGCGCCAAGAACGGGGACAGAATCTACGAGCAGTACTTC. The encoded protein is CSAKNGDRIYEQYF. The chain recombines TRBV29-1 with TRBJ2-7, with TRBD1 matching 7 bases. Germline assignment: CDR1 SQVTM and CDR2 ANQGSEA. The V gene end was trimmed by 7 bases and the J gene end by 3 bases; junction bases not matched to a gene: 12. This CDR3 spans 14 amino acids.

The V gene is TRBV23-1, the J gene TRBJ1-1; unclear D gene. TRBV23-1 is classed as an ORF, of uncertain function. The CDR3 is made up of 13 amino acids. Trimming pared 8 bases from V and 4 bases from J, leaving 14 bases between. The CDR3 nucleotides are TGCGCCAGCGTCTCCCCACGGAGCACTGAAGCTTTCTTT. Its protein product is CASVSPRSTEAFF.

The chain carries TRBV14 and TRBJ2-7; unclear D gene. This CDR3 is built from 15 residues. The germline V gene encodes CDR1 SGHDN and CDR2 FVKESK. Trimming removed 6 bases at V and 0 bases at J, with 15 bases between. The CDR3 protein is CASSRKPVSSYEQYF. The CDR3 DNA follows: TGTGCCAGCAGTCGAAAGCCGGTTAGCTCCTACGAGCAGTACTTC.

V and J are TRBV5-5 and TRBJ2-5; D not resolved. CDR1 and CDR2 (germline): SGHKS, YYEKEE (reference sequence). CDR3 size: 12 residues. Trimming removed 3 bases at V and 6 bases at J, with 9 bases between. CDR3 region: CASSCHSKTQYF. The CDR3 DNA sequence: TGTGCCAGCAGCTGTCACTCGAAGACCCAGTACTTC. The full variable domain, rest sourced from reference TRBV5-5 and TRBJ2-5, is DAGVTQSPTHLIKTRGQQVTLRCSPISGHKSVSWYQQVLGQGPQFIFQYYEKEERGRGNFPDRFSARQFPNYSSELNVNALLLGDSALYLCASSCHSKTQYFGPGTRLLVL.

The V and J genes are TRBV10-3 and TRBJ1-5, with D tentatively TRBD1 (6 bases). This CDR3 comprises 15 residues. V shed 6 bases and J shed 1 base, with 13 bases lying between them. Germline values: CDR1 ENHRY, CDR2 SYGVKD. CDR3 bases: TGTGCCATCAGGAAGGACAGTTCCAGCAATCAGCCCCAGCATTTT. It is translated as CAIRKDSSSNQPQHF.

The rearrangement joins TRBV11-2 to TRBJ1-6, with TRBD1 identical over 7 bases. The J segment lost 5 bases and the V segment lost 2 bases, leaving 9 bases of the junction unmatched. The CDR3 is 17 amino acids. Germline CDR1 SGHAT, CDR2 FQNNGV. The CDR3 DNA follows: TGTGCCAGCAGCTTAAAACAGGGGCCTGGAGATAATTCACCCCTCCACTTT. This sequence encodes CASSLKQGPGDNSPLHF. The whole variable domain, remainder taken from reference TRBV11-2 and TRBJ1-6, is EAGVAQSPRYKIIEKRQSVAFWCNPISGHATLYWYQQILGQGPKLLIQFQNNGVVDDSQLPKDRFSAERLKGVDSTLKIQPAKLEDSAVYLCASSLKQGPGDNSPLHFGNGTRLTVT.

The CDR3 loop is CASSQEALRGPLDTEAFF. In nucleotides, the CDR3 is TGTGCCAGCAGCCAAGAAGCTTTGCGGGGGCCTTTGGACACTGAAGCTTTCTTT. The chain recombines TRBV14 with TRBJ1-1; a possible D gene is TRBD1 (6 bases). The V and J ends lost 0 bases and 3 bases respectively, with 20 bases between them. CDR3 length equals 18 residues. Germline V gives CDR1 SGHDN, CDR2 FVKESK.

J is TRBJ2-2 and V is TRBV5-4, with D possibly TRBD1 on 6 matching bases. The CDR3 is made up of 19 amino acids. CDR1 SGHNT and CDR2 YYREEE come from the germline V gene (reference sequence). The V end lost 3 bases, the J end lost 0 bases, and 21 bases lay between the germline ends. CDR3 in DNA: TGTGCCAGCAGCTCGACCACGGACCGGGACATCTCGAACACCGGGGAGCTGTTTTTT. Residues: CASSSTTDRDISNTGELFF.

This chain uses TRBV7-8 with TRBJ1-1; D gene ambiguous. Germline-derived CDR1 and CDR2 are SGHVS and FQNEAQ. Trimming removed 0 bases at V and 3 bases at J, with 5 bases between. This CDR3 comprises 13 residues. The CDR3 spells CASSLAVYTEAFF. The CDR3 region has the DNA TGTGCCAGCAGCTTAGCCGTCTACACTGAAGCTTTCTTT.

This clone has only a few counts. The rearrangement uses TRBV2 and TRBJ2-2; 8 nucleotides agree with TRBD1. The trim removed 5 bases at V and 5 bases at J, leaving 4 bases unmatched. In germline, CDR1 is SNHLY, CDR2 FYNNEI. The CDR3 length is 14 residues. The CDR3, as DNA: TGTGCCAGCAGTAGGGACAGGTTGACCGGGGAGCTGTTTTTT. This codes for CASSRDRLTGELFF.

This sequence joins TRBV11-2 and TRBJ1-1, with D tentatively TRBD1 (5 bases). Germline lookup yields CDR1 SGHAT and CDR2 FQNNGV. V lost 5 bases and J 0 bases, leaving 19 bases between the germline ends. The CDR3 runs 17 residues. CDR3 loop: CASSRTFNSGMNTEAFF. DNA for the CDR3: TGTGCCAGCAGCCGGACATTTAACTCAGGAATGAACACTGAAGCTTTCTTT.

This clone was seen a few times. The CDR3 here is CASSPTGQREAFF. CDR3 in DNA: TGTGCCAGCAGCCCAACGGGACAGCGAGAAGCTTTCTTT. J is TRBJ1-1 and V is TRBV28, with 7 bases identical to TRBD1. CDR1 MDHEN and CDR2 SYDVKM come from the germline V gene. V shed 6 bases, J shed 8 bases, and the junction held 9 bases outside the gene matches. The CDR3 extends over 13 amino acids.

There are a few counts of this clone. This rearrangement joins TRBV4-1 to TRBJ1-1; 7 bases fit TRBD1. Germline assignment: CDR1 MGHRA and CDR2 YSYEKL. This CDR3 has 16 amino acids. After removal of 7 bases from V and 0 bases from J, the junction contained 11 bases not matched to a gene. The CDR3 DNA is TGCGCCAGCAACCTCCACCGGGACAGCATGAACACTGAAGCTTTCTTT. Protein product: CASNLHRDSMNTEAFF.

This rearrangement joins TRBV25-1 to TRBJ1-2; the D gene is possibly TRBD1 (5 bases). Germline CDR1 and CDR2: MGHDK and SYGVNS. CDR3 length: 17 amino acids. V lost 4 bases, J lost 3 bases, and 21 bases lay in between. The DNA of the CDR3 is TGTGCCAGCAGTGCTCCCAAAACAGGCCTTAATGACTATGGCTACACCTTC. Its translation is CASSAPKTGLNDYGYTF.

This chain joins TRBV7-9 and TRBJ1-1, with D possibly matching TRBD1 (6 bases). V shed 4 bases and J shed 3 bases, with 21 bases lying between them. The CDR3 is made up of 17 amino acids. CDR1 is SEHNR, CDR2 FQNEAQ, per germline (reference sequence). The DNA of the CDR3 is TGTGCCAGCAGCTCCCATCAGGGGAGGGGTGTGGACACTGAAGCTTTCTTT. Its protein is CASSSHQGRGVDTEAFF.

The chain is built from TRBV21-1 and TRBJ1-2; TRBD1 was called by the table and not checked on the DNA. TRBV21-1 counts as a pseudogene. The CDR3 contains 14 residues. CDR3 DNA sequence: TGTGCCAGCAGCCCACCTGTCGACAGAAATGGCTACACCTTC. This translates into CASSPPVDRNGYTF.

The chain employs TRBV10-3 and TRBJ2-1, with D unresolved. This CDR3 spans 15 amino acids. The V gene lost 6 bases and the J gene lost 0 bases, with 12 bases spanning the gap. Germline loops: CDR1 ENHRY, CDR2 SYGVKD. The CDR3 protein is CAISSGYASYNEQFF. CDR3 sequence (DNA): TGTGCCATCAGCTCCGGGTACGCCTCCTACAATGAGCAGTTCTTC.

The chain employs TRBV28 and TRBJ2-7, with TRBD2 matching over 7 bases. J was trimmed by 9 bases and V by 8 bases; bases with no gene match: 13. Germline V gene lookup returns CDR1 MDHEN and CDR2 SYDVKM. The CDR3 length is 13 residues. In DNA form, the CDR3 reads TGTGCCAGCTCTCACCGGGAGGCCGGACTGCAGTACTTC. Its protein product is CASSHREAGLQYF.

The chain carries TRBV7-8 and TRBJ1-2; 10 bases align to TRBD1. The CDR3 extends over 15 amino acids. V dropped 2 bases and J dropped 3; count of bases not matched to a gene: 3. The V gene's germline CDR1 is SGHVS and CDR2 FQNEAQ. The CDR3 region has the DNA TGTGCCAGCAGCTTACAGGACAGGGGGTACTATGGCTACACCTTC. Encoded protein: CASSLQDRGYYGYTF.

The chain uses TRBV7-2 and TRBJ1-2; D gene unclear. CDR1 is SGHTA, CDR2 FQGNSA, per germline. Trimming left V 1 base short and J 4 bases short, with 13 bases between. The CDR3 spans 15 residues. The CDR3 coding sequence is TGTGCCAGCAGCTTAGTGGAGAGTTGGAGCTATGGCTACACCTTC. It translates to CASSLVESWSYGYTF.

V usage is TRBV4-1 and J usage is TRBJ1-1; D may be TRBD1 (6 bases). There are 19 residues in the CDR3. The germline CDR1 and CDR2 sequences are MGHRA and YSYEKL. V was shortened by 2 bases and J by 3 bases, with 25 bases between the two germline ends. CDR3 in amino acids: CASSQPRVDSPTWDTEAFF. The CDR3 DNA sequence: TGCGCCAGCAGCCAACCACGGGTGGACAGCCCCACGTGGGACACTGAAGCTTTCTTT.